The next 21 T cell receptor beta chains were all read from a single sample in a study of cytomegalovirus exposure and HLA in healthy donors. PCR amplification relied on 60 Vbeta primers (plus 13 Jbeta primers). The protocol was immunoSEQ multiplex PCR, while the TCRdb copy is restricted to in-frame clones and leaves out a portion. The sample has about 130,000 clones, 74% seen once. Material for sequencing was PBMCs. Receptor source: a man aged 40-49 years in good health and CMV-seropositive.

The J gene is TRBJ2-1, the V gene TRBV11-2, with 10 bases lining up with TRBD1. V trimming: 2 bases; J trimming: 8 bases; junction bases outside the gene matches: 9. Germline loops: CDR1 SGHAT, CDR2 FQNNGV. The CDR3 runs to 16 residues. The CDR3 is CASSLQRQGALDEQFF. The DNA of the CDR3 is TGTGCCAGCAGCTTACAAAGACAGGGGGCTTTGGATGAGCAGTTCTTC.

CDR3 residues: CASSLNTGSYEQYF. The CDR3 nucleotides read TGTGCCAGCAGCTTAAACACAGGATCCTACGAGCAGTACTTC. V is TRBV11-2 and J is TRBJ2-7; TRBD1 might be the D (5 bases). Germline assignment: CDR1 SGHAT and CDR2 FQNNGV. The CDR3 length is 14 residues. Trimming took 2 bases from V and 1 from J, leaving 9 bases between them. Full variable domain (rest looked up from reference TRBV11-2 and TRBJ2-7): EAGVAQSPRYKIIEKRQSVAFWCNPISGHATLYWYQQILGQGPKLLIQFQNNGVVDDSQLPKDRFSAERLKGVDSTLKIQPAKLEDSAVYLCASSLNTGSYEQYFGPGTRLTVT.

The rearrangement joins TRBV29-1 to TRBJ1-2, with D hard to call. The CDR3 runs to 16 residues. The V gene's germline CDR1 is SQVTM and CDR2 ANQGSEA. The V gene lost 4 bases and the J gene lost 8 bases, with 26 bases spanning the gap. The DNA for the CDR3 is TGCAGCGTTGCAGAAGGTACGGGAAGAGGAGTCTACGGCTACACCTTC. Encoded protein: CSVAEGTGRGVYGYTF. The whole variable domain, remainder taken from reference TRBV29-1 and TRBJ1-2, is SAVISQKPSRDICQRGTSLTIQCQVDSQVTMMFWYRQQPGQSLTLIATANQGSEATYESGFVIDKFPISRPNLTFSTLTVSNMSPEDSSIYLCSVAEGTGRGVYGYTFGSGTRLTVV.

The V gene is TRBV15, the J gene TRBJ2-4; 11 bases are a match to TRBD1. CDR1 and CDR2 (germline): LNHNV, YYDKDF (reference sequence). This CDR3 spans 15 amino acids. The junction had 3 bases not matched to a gene; V was cut back by 1 base and J by 7 bases. The CDR3 sequence: CATSRVGTGGNIQYF. CDR3 coding DNA: TGTGCCACCAGCAGAGTGGGGACAGGGGGTAACATTCAGTACTTC.

The chain has TRBV28 and TRBJ2-1, with TRBD2 matching over 9 bases. V lost 4 bases, J lost 5 bases, and 18 bases stayed unmatched. CDR3 length equals 19 residues. CDR1 MDHEN and CDR2 SYDVKM come from the germline V gene. The CDR3 loop is CASSSPSAGGVGPHNEQFF. DNA of the CDR3: TGTGCCAGCAGTTCACCTTCCGCGGGAGGGGTGGGCCCACACAATGAGCAGTTCTTC.

The chain carries TRBV5-6 and TRBJ2-7; 8 positions match TRBD2. Unmatched junction bases numbered 16, after V lost 0 bases and J lost 5 bases. CDR1 and CDR2 from the germline V gene are SGHDT and YYEEEE. This CDR3 contains 18 residues. The CDR3 spells CASSLERVRGRNSNEQYF. As DNA, the CDR3 is TGTGCCAGCAGCTTGGAACGGGTACGCGGGAGGAATAGTAACGAGCAGTACTTC. Full variable domain (outside the CDR3, taken from reference TRBV5-6 and TRBJ2-7): DAGVTQSPTHLIKTRGQQVTLRCSPKSGHDTVSWYQQALGQGPQFIFQYYEEEERQRGNFPDRFSGHQFPNYSSELNVNALLLGDSALYLCASSLERVRGRNSNEQYFGPGTRLTVT.

This clone has a single count. The genes are TRBV7-2 and TRBJ1-4, with 11 bases fitting TRBD1. The CDR3 runs to 14 residues. The germline V gene encodes CDR1 SGHTA and CDR2 FQGNSA. Trimming cost V 4 bases and J 10 bases; bases outside gene matches: 5. CDR3 bases: TGTGCCAGCAGCTCCGGGACAGGGGGAAGAAAACTGTTTTTT. This translates into CASSSGTGGRKLFF.

The chain carries TRBV28 and TRBJ2-1, with TRBD2 matching 15 bases. The junction had 8 bases not matched to a gene; V was cut back by 7 bases and J by 7 bases. This CDR3 has 16 amino acids. The germline CDR1 and CDR2 sequences are MDHEN and SYDVKM. The CDR3 region is CASIQAGLAGGNEQFF. In DNA, the CDR3 is TGTGCCAGCATTCAAGCGGGACTAGCGGGAGGAAATGAGCAGTTCTTC. The complete variable domain, with remaining parts taken from reference TRBV28 and TRBJ2-1, reads DVKVTQSSRYLVKRTGEKVFLECVQDMDHENMFWYRQDPGLGLRLIYFSYDVKMKEKGDIPEGYSVSREKKERFSLILESASTNQTSMYLCASIQAGLAGGNEQFFGPGTRLTVL.

This chain uses TRBV15 with TRBJ2-7, with D uncertain. This CDR3 is 15 amino acids long. In germline, CDR1 is LNHNV, CDR2 YYDKDF (reference sequence). Trimming left V 4 bases short and J 0 bases short, with 13 bases between. In DNA form, the CDR3 reads TGTGCCACCAGCATGGGTTCGGGTCTCTCCTACGAGCAGTACTTC. Protein sequence: CATSMGSGLSYEQYF.

For this clone: Mismatch with germline at one junction end may stem from a read error. The gene calls are TRBV7-7 and TRBJ2-1; 12 positions agree with TRBD2. The CDR3 covers 15 residues. Germline V gene data show CDR1 as SSHAT and CDR2 as FNYEAQ (reference sequence). CDR3 sequence (DNA): TGTGCTAGCAGTAATCGACTAGCGGGAGTTAATGAGCAGTTCTTC. Its protein product is CASSNRLAGVNEQFF.

The rearrangement links TRBV15 to TRBJ2-2, with 11 nucleotides matching TRBD2. J was trimmed by 7 bases and V by 0 bases; bases with no gene match: 1. Germline V gene sequence: CDR1 LNHNV, CDR2 YYDKDF (reference sequence). CDR3 length: 15 amino acids. CDR3 nucleotides: TGTGCCACCAGCAGAGATGGACTAGCGGGCGGGGAGCTGTTTTTT. The encoded protein is CATSRDGLAGGELFF.

The rearrangement uses TRBV19 and TRBJ2-2; 15 nucleotides match TRBD2. The germline V gene has CDR1 LNHDA and CDR2 SQIVND (reference sequence). J gave up 6 bases and V 6 bases, and 8 bases lay outside the gene matches. The CDR3 is 17 residues long. The CDR3 sequence is CASRGLAGGSISGELFF. For the CDR3, the DNA is TGTGCCAGTAGGGGACTAGCGGGAGGCTCGATATCCGGGGAGCTGTTTTTT.

V is TRBV5-4 and J is TRBJ1-1; 9 nucleotides align to TRBD1. CDR3 size: 15 residues. J gave up 3 bases and V 0 bases, and 3 bases lay outside the gene matches. CDR1 is SGHNT, CDR2 YYREEE, per germline (reference sequence). DNA for the CDR3: TGTGCCAGCAGCTTGGAGGGACAGGGTTACACTGAAGCTTTCTTT. This gives the protein CASSLEGQGYTEAFF. Full variable domain (remainder filled in from reference TRBV5-4 and TRBJ1-1): ETGVTQSPTHLIKTRGQQVTLRCSSQSGHNTVSWYQQALGQGPQFIFQYYREEENGRGNFPPRFSGLQFPNYSSELNVNALELDDSALYLCASSLEGQGYTEAFFGQGTRLTVV.

The rearrangement joins TRBV6-5 to TRBJ1-3, with D possibly being TRBD1 (6 bases). With 4 bases removed from V and 0 bases from J, the gap between germline ends came to 13 bases. The CDR3 totals 16 residues. The germline gives CDR1 MNHEY, CDR2 SVGAGI. In DNA form, the CDR3 reads TGTGCCAGCAGTTCCCCGACAGGAAACTCTGGAAACACCATATATTTT. Protein: CASSSPTGNSGNTIYF.

The chain employs TRBV5-1 and TRBJ2-5; a possible D gene is TRBD1 (6 bases). CDR1 SGHRS and CDR2 YFSETQ come from the germline V gene. The CDR3 sequence is 14 residues long. The ends were cut back, 3 bases at V and 2 bases at J, with 11 bases in the middle. The CDR3 nucleotides read TGCGCCAGCAGCTGGACCACAGGGCAAGAGACCCAGTACTTC. Protein sequence: CASSWTTGQETQYF.

Here the CDR3 DNA reads TGTGCCAGCAGTGAACTAGCGGGAGGCCCCGGGGAGCTGTTTTTT. Residues: CASSELAGGPGELFF. The J gene is TRBJ2-2, the V gene TRBV28, with 12 bases identical to TRBD2. There are 15 residues in the CDR3. Per the germline V gene, CDR1 is MDHEN and CDR2 is SYDVKM. The trim removed 5 bases at V and 6 bases at J, leaving 4 bases unmatched.

The chain is built from TRBV5-4 and TRBJ2-1; D is unresolved. The V and J ends lost 0 bases and 5 bases respectively, with 3 bases between them. CDR1 is SGHNT, CDR2 YYREEE, per germline (reference sequence). This CDR3 contains 12 residues. The CDR3 sequence: CASSLDNNEQFF. The CDR3 DNA reads as TGTGCCAGCAGCTTGGATAACAATGAGCAGTTCTTC.

The chain joins TRBV5-5 to TRBJ2-7; 9 bases are a match to TRBD1. The V segment lost 1 base and the J segment 1 base; nucleotides outside the gene matches: 9. This CDR3 has 17 residues. Germline V lookup: CDR1 SGHKS, CDR2 YYEKEE (reference sequence). In DNA form, the CDR3 reads TGTGCCAGCAGCTTGAACCCTATCGGACAGGGGTCCTACGAGCAGTACTTC. Translation gives CASSLNPIGQGSYEQYF. Full variable domain (remainder filled in from reference TRBV5-5 and TRBJ2-7): DAGVTQSPTHLIKTRGQQVTLRCSPISGHKSVSWYQQVLGQGPQFIFQYYEKEERGRGNFPDRFSARQFPNYSSELNVNALLLGDSALYLCASSLNPIGQGSYEQYFGPGTRLTVT.

CDR3 coding DNA: TGTGCCAATAGCGAGGACAGGGGATTCGGTATTACCGCAACTAATGAAAAACTGTTTTTT. This sequence encodes CANSEDRGFGITATNEKLFF. V gene TRBV19 combines with J gene TRBJ1-4, with TRBD1 matching 9 bases. Trimming removed 10 bases from V and 0 bases from J; junction bases left unmatched: 21. Germline V gene data show CDR1 as LNHDA and CDR2 as SQIVND (reference sequence). The CDR3 spans 20 residues.

The V call is TRBV4-3, the J call TRBJ1-2; D might be TRBD1 (6 bases). This CDR3 has 16 residues. The germline CDR1 and CDR2 sequences are LGHNA and YSLEER. V lost 0 bases and J lost 3, with 14 bases in between. The chain's CDR3 is CASSQDRTATYYGYTF. The CDR3, as DNA: TGCGCCAGCAGCCAAGACAGGACAGCGACTTACTATGGCTACACCTTC.

This chain uses TRBV7-6 with TRBJ2-3, with D possibly being TRBD2 (6 bases). V dropped 5 bases and J dropped 0 bases, with 18 bases sitting between them. The CDR3 has 17 amino acids. Germline V lookup: CDR1 SGHVS, CDR2 FNYEAQ. The DNA for the CDR3 is TGTGCCAGCAGCGCAACACCACTAGCAATGAGCACAGATACGCAGTATTTT. This translates into CASSATPLAMSTDTQYF.